This T cell receptor beta chain was obtained from a study of beta chain features in type 1 diabetes. Study-level information: Sorted cells examined across all samples numbered about 110,000,000. General study findings and limits: Type 1 diabetes patients showed fewer insertions and more deletions at VDJ junctions. A possible short-template PCR bias applies equally to patients and controls. For Type 1 diabetes patients, all four CD4+ subsets carried TCRB CDR3s that were moderately but significantly shorter.

The germline V and J ends were trimmed by 2 bases and 9 bases, with 11 bases remaining between them. Germline V gene lookup returns CDR1 MNHNY and CDR2 SVGAGI (reference sequence). The CDR3 extends over 14 amino acids. The table lists this clone with a few counts. Its cognate antigen is unknown. Expressed TCRB transcripts got sequenced, as all isolated RNA was reverse transcribed. TCRdb's table, derived via immunoSEQ multiplex PCR, lists solely in-frame clones and lacks some. This table holds 600,000 to 700,000 clones, roughly an eighth found once. The clonotype originates from a man aged 25 to 40 with type 1 diabetes. The sample comprised naive CD4+ T cells from blood. The V call is TRBV6-6, the J call TRBJ1-6, with D uncertain. DNA for the CDR3: TGTGCCAGCAGTTACACGATATCGGGTTCACCCCTCCACTTT. Translating it yields CASSYTISGSPLHF.